The TCR beta chain described here comes from a study of blood T cell repertoires in COVID-19. Overall study: The United States, Italy and Spain were the sources of the acute and convalescent COVID-19 samples. In each case, the material was cDNA or gDNA derived from T cells, B-cell-depleted T cells, or PBMCs.

In germline, CDR1 is KGHSH, CDR2 LQKENI. Trimming took off 2 bases at V and 6 bases at J, with 11 bases between the two ends. The CDR3 is 14 amino acids. Original analysis: Nucleated cell number was recorded as an estimate derived from reference gene primer amplification. Method: immunoSEQ multiplex PCR; TCRdb's copy keeps in-frame clones and lacks some. The DNA was the basis for D and trimming; V, J and clone size are from that table. The sample has about 140,000 clones, roughly 84% seen once. What was sequenced was peripheral blood. The receptor's source is a woman aged 60 to 75 with acute or convalescent COVID-19. J is TRBJ2-1 and V is TRBV18; D gene unclear. CDR3 residues: CASSPNPIINEQFF. CDR3 DNA sequence: TGTGCCAGCTCACCAAATCCTATCATCAATGAGCAGTTCTTC.